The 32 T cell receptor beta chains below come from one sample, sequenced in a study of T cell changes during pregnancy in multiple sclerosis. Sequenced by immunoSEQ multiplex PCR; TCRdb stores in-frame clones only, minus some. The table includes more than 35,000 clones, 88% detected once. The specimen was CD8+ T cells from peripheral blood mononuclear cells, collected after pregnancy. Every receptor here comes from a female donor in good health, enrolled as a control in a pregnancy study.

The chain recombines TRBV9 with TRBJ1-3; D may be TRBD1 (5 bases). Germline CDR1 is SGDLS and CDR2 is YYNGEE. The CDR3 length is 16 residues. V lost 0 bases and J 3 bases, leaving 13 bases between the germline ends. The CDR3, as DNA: TGTGCCAGCAGCGTAGATGGGGGAGGTTATGGAAACACCATATATTTT. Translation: CASSVDGGGYGNTIYF.

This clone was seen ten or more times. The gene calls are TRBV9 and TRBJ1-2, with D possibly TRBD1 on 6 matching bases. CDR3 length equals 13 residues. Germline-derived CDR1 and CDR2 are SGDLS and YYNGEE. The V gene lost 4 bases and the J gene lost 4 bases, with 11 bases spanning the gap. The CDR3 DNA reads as TGTGCCAGCAGCCCCGGGACACGCTATGGCTACACCTTC. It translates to CASSPGTRYGYTF. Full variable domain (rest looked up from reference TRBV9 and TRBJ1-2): DSGVTQTPKHLITATGQRVTLRCSPRSGDLSVYWYQQSLDQGLQFLIQYYNGEERAKGNILERFSAQQFPDLHSELNLSSLELGDSALYFCASSPGTRYGYTFGSGTRLTVV.

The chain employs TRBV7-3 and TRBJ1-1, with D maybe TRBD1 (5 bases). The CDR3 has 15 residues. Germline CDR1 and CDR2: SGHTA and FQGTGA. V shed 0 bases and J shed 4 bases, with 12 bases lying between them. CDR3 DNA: TGTGCCAGCAGCTTAACGGGGGGGAGAAGCACTGAAGCTTTCTTT. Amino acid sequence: CASSLTGGRSTEAFF.

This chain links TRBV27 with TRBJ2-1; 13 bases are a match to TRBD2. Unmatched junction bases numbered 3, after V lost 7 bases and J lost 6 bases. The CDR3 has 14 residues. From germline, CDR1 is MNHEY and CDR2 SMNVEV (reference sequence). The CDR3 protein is CASIWTSGGNEQFF. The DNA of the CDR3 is TGTGCCAGCATCTGGACTAGCGGGGGCAATGAGCAGTTCTTC.

This chain's CDR3 is CASSMGVWGGKGNEQFF. The CDR3 coding sequence is TGTGCCAGTAGTATGGGGGTTTGGGGCGGGAAGGGCAATGAGCAGTTCTTC. The chain links TRBV19 to TRBJ2-1, with a weak D call TRBD2 (6 bases). V was trimmed by 3 bases and J by 6 bases, leaving 21 bases between them. The CDR3 consists of 17 residues. Germline loops: CDR1 LNHDA, CDR2 SQIVND (reference sequence). The variable domain in full, completed from reference TRBV19 and TRBJ2-1, reads DGGITQSPKYLFRKEGQNVTLSCEQNLNHDAMYWYRQDPGQGLRLIYYSQIVNDFQKGDIAEGYSVSREKKESFPLTVTSAQKNPTAFYLCASSMGVWGGKGNEQFFGPGTRLTVL.

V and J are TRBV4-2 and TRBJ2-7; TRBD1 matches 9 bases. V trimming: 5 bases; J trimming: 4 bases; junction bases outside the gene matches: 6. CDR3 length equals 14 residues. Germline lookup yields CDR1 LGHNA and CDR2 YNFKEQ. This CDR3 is CASSAGTGSYEQYF. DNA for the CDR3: TGTGCCAGCAGCGCCGGGACAGGGTCTTACGAGCAGTACTTC.

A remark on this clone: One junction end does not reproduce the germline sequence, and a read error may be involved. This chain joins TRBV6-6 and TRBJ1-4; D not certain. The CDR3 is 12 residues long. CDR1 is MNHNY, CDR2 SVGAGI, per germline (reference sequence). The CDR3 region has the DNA TGTGCCAGCAGTTCTCTCTCTAGAAACCAAAACTTT. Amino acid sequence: CASSSLSRNQNF.

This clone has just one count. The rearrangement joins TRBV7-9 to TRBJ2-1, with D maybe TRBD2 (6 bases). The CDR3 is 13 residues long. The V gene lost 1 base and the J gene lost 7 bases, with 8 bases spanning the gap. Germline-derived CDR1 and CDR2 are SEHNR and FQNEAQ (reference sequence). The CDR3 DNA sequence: TGTGCCAGCAGCTTAGTTGCGGGGAATGAGCAGTTCTTC. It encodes CASSLVAGNEQFF.

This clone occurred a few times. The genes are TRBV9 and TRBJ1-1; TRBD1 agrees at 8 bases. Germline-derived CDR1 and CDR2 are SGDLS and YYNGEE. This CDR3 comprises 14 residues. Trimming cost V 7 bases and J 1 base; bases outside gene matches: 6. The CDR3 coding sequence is TGTGCCAGCGCGGCAGGGGGCGGGAACACTGAAGCTTTCTTT. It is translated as CASAAGGGNTEAFF.

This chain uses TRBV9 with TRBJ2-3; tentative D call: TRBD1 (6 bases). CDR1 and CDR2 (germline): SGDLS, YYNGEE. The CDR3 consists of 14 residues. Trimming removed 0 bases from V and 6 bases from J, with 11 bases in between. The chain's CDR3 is CASSVGQGTDTQYF. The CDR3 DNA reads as TGTGCCAGCAGCGTAGGGCAGGGGACCGATACGCAGTATTTT. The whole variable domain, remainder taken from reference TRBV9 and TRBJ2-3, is DSGVTQTPKHLITATGQRVTLRCSPRSGDLSVYWYQQSLDQGLQFLIQYYNGEERAKGNILERFSAQQFPDLHSELNLSSLELGDSALYFCASSVGQGTDTQYFGPGTRLTVL.

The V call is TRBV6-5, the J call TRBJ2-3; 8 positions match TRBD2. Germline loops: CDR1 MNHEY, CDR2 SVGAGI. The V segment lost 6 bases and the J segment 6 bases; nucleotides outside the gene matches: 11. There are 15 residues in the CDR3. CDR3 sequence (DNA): TGTGCCAGCAGCCTTCTTTACGGGGGGGCTGATACGCAGTATTTT. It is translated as CASSLLYGGADTQYF.

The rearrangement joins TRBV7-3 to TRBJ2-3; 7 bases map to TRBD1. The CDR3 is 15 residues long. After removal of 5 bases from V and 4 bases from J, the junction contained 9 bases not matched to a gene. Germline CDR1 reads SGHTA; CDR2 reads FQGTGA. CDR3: CASSASGGGADTQYF. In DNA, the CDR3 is TGTGCCAGCAGCGCCTCAGGGGGTGGTGCAGATACGCAGTATTTT.

CDR3 in amino acids: CASSQEPSGNSYNEQFF. The CDR3 bases are TGTGCCAGCAGCCAAGAACCCTCAGGAAACTCCTACAATGAGCAGTTCTTC. The J gene is TRBJ2-1, the V gene TRBV4-2; D is unresolved. Germline loops: CDR1 LGHNA, CDR2 YNFKEQ. The CDR3 has 17 amino acids. Trimming left V 0 bases short and J 0 bases short, with 12 bases between.

The CDR3 protein is CATTSGTEAFF. CDR3 DNA: TGTGCCACTACATCGGGAACTGAAGCTTTCTTT. The chain uses TRBV28 and TRBJ1-1; D unclear. Trimming removed 10 bases at V and 5 bases at J, with 11 bases between. The germline V gene has CDR1 MDHEN and CDR2 SYDVKM. CDR3 size: 11 residues.

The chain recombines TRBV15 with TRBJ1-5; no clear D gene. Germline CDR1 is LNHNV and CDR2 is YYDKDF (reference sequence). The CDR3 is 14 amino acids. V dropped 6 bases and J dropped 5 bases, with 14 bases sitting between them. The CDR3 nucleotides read TGTGCCACCAGTAGGCAGGAGGGCGATCAGCCCCAGCATTTT. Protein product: CATSRQEGDQPQHF.

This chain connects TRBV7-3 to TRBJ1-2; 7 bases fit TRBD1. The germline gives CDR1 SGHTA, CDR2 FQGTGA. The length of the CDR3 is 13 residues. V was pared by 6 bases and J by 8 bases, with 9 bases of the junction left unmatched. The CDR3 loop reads CASSHGQVEGYTF. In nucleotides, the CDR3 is TGTGCCAGCAGTCACGGACAGGTGGAAGGCTACACCTTC. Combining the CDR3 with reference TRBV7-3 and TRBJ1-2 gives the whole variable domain GAGVSQTPSNKVTEKGKYVELRCDPISGHTALYWYRQSLGQGPEFLIYFQGTGAADDSGLPNDRFFAVRPEGSVSTLKIQRTERGDSAVYLCASSHGQVEGYTFGSGTRLTVV.

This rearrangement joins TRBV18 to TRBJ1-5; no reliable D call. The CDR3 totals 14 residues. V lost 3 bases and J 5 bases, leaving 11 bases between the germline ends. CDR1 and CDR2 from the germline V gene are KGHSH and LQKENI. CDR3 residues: CASSPRGRDQPQHF. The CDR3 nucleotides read TGTGCCAGCTCACCCCGAGGTAGAGATCAGCCCCAGCATTTT.

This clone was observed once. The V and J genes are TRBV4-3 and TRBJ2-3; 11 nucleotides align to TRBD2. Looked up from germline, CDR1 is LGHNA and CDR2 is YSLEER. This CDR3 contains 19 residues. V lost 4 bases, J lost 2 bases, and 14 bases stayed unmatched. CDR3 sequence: CASSLAVAGGEGATDTQYF. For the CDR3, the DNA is TGCGCCAGCAGCCTCGCGGTAGCGGGGGGGGAAGGGGCCACAGATACGCAGTATTTT.

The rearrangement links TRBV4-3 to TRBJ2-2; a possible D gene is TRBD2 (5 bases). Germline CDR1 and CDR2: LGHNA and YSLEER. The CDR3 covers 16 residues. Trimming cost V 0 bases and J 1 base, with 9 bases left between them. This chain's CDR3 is CASSQDGGRNTGELFF. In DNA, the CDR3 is TGCGCCAGCAGCCAAGACGGAGGAAGGAACACCGGGGAGCTGTTTTTT.

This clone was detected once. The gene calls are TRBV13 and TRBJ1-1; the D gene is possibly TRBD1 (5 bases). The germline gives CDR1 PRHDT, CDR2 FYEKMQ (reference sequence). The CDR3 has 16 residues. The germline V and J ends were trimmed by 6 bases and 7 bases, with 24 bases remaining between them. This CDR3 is CASSFRAQGGFGEAFF. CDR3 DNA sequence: TGTGCCAGCAGTTTTAGGGCCCAGGGCGGTTTTGGTGAAGCTTTCTTT. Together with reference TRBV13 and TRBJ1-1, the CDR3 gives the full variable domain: AAGVIQSPRHLIKEKRETATLKCYPIPRHDTVYWYQQGPGQDPQFLISFYEKMQSDKGSIPDRFSAQQFSDYHSELNMSSLELGDSALYFCASSFRAQGGFGEAFFGQGTRLTVV.

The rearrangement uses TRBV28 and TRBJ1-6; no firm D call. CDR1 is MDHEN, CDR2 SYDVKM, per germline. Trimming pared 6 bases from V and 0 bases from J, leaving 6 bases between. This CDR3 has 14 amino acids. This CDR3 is CASRGDSYNSPLHF. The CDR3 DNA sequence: TGTGCCAGCAGGGGCGACTCCTATAATTCACCCCTCCACTTT.

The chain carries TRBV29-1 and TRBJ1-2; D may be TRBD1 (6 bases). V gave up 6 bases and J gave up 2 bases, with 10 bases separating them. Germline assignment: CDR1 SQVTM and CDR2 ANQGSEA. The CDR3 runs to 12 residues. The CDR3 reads CSVVGQNYGYTF. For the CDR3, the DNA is TGCAGCGTGGTAGGACAGAACTATGGCTACACCTTC.

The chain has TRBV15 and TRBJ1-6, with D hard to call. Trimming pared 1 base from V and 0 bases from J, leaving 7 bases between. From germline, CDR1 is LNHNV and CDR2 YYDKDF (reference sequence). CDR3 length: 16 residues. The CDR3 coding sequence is TGTGCCACCAGCAGAGGGTTGAGCTCCTATAATTCACCCCTCCACTTT. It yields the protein CATSRGLSSYNSPLHF.

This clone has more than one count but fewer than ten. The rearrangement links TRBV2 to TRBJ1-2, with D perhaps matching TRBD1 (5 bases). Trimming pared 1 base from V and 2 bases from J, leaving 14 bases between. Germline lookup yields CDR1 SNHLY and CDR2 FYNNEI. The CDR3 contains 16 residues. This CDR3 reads CASSEGGRAANYGYTF. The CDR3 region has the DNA TGTGCCAGCAGTGAAGGAGGCAGGGCTGCAAACTATGGCTACACCTTC.

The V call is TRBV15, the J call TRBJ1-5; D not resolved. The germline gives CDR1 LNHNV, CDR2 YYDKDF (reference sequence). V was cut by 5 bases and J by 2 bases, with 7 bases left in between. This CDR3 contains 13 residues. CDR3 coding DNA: TGTGCCACCAGCCCGAGCGGCAATCAGCCCCAGCATTTT. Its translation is CATSPSGNQPQHF.

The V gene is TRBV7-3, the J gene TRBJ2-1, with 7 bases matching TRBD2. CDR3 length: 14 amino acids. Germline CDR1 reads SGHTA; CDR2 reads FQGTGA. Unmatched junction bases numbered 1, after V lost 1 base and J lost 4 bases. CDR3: CASSLIGGYNEQFF. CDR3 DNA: TGTGCCAGCAGCTTAATCGGGGGGTACAATGAGCAGTTCTTC.

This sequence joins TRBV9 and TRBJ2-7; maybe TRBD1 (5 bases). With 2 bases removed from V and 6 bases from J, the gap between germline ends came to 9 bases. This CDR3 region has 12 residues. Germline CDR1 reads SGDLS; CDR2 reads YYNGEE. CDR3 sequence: CASSVQGGEQYF. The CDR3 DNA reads TGTGCCAGCAGCGTCCAGGGTGGCGAGCAGTACTTC.

This chain's CDR3 is CASSHSGGFGEKLFF. CDR3 DNA sequence: TGTGCCAGCAGCCATTCAGGGGGATTTGGCGAAAAACTGTTTTTT. The chain uses TRBV27 and TRBJ1-4, with TRBD1 identical over 7 bases. The ends lost 6 bases at V and 8 bases at J; junction bases unmatched: 12. This CDR3 is built from 15 residues. Germline CDR1 is MNHEY and CDR2 is SMNVEV (reference sequence).

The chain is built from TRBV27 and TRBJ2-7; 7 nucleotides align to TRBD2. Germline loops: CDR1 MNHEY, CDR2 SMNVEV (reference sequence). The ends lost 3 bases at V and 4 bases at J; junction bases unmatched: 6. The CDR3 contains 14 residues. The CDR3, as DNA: TGTGCCAGCAGTTTCGGGCGGGGGAAGTACGAGCAGTACTTC. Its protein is CASSFGRGKYEQYF.

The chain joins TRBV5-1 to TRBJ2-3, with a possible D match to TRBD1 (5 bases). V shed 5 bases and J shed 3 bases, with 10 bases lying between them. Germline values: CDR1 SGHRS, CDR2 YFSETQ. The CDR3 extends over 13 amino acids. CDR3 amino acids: CASRGLGTDTQYF. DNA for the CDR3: TGCGCCAGCAGGGGGCTAGGGACAGATACGCAGTATTTT.

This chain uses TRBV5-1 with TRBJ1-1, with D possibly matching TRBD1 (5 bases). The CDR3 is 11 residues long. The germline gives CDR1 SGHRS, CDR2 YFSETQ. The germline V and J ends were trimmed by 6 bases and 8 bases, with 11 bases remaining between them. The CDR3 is CASTPGGEAFF. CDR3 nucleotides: TGCGCCAGCACCCCGGGGGGGGAAGCTTTCTTT.

In DNA form, the CDR3 reads TGCGCCAGCAGCTTGTGGGCGAACACTGAAGCTTTCTTT. Translated, it gives CASSLWANTEAFF. The chain has TRBV5-1 and TRBJ1-1; D call uncertain. Trimming removed 1 base from V and 1 base from J, with 5 bases in between. CDR3 length equals 13 residues. Germline assignment: CDR1 SGHRS and CDR2 YFSETQ. The entire variable domain, with the rest obtained from reference TRBV5-1 and TRBJ1-1, is as follows: KAGVTQTPRYLIKTRGQQVTLSCSPISGHRSVSWYQQTPGQGLQFLFEYFSETQRNKGNFPGRFSGRQFSNSRSEMNVSTLELGDSALYLCASSLWANTEAFFGQGTRLTVV.